The T cell receptor beta chain described here comes from a study of blood T cell repertoires in COVID-19. Study-wide background: The United States, Italy and Spain provided the acute and convalescent COVID-19 samples. From T cells, B-cell-depleted T cells, or PBMCs came the material, which was cDNA or gDNA.

The authors' processing: How many nucleated cells were present was estimated from reference gene primer amplification. The data were produced by immunoSEQ multiplex PCR, yet TCRdb's version contains in-frame clones alone and is incomplete. That table is the source of V, J and clone size, and D and trimming were worked out from the DNA. In the table there are roughly 120,000 clones, 76% of which are singletons. The V gene's germline CDR1 is SEHNR and CDR2 FQNEAQ (reference sequence). The CDR3 sequence is 14 residues long. The V and J ends lost 3 bases and 6 bases respectively, with 13 bases between them.

This chain joins TRBV7-9 and TRBJ2-3; weak D call: TRBD2 (5 bases). Specimen: peripheral blood. The sequence came from an elderly woman with acute or convalescent COVID-19. The CDR3 DNA is TGTGCCAGCAGCTTGGGCGGGCCTGTGGATACGCAGTATTTT. This gives the protein CASSLGGPVDTQYF.